Each of the 13 T cell receptor beta chains below was sequenced from the same sample in a study of blood T cell repertoires in COVID-19. TCRdb's copy holds only in-frame clones and misses some; the assay was immunoSEQ multiplex PCR. This sample has about 410,000 clones; around nine tenths occur once, and the top ten carry approximately 1.5%. Sequencing was carried out using peripheral blood. These receptors came from a woman aged 40 to 55 with COVID-19, enrolled during active disease.

The chain links TRBV6-1 to TRBJ1-3; D not resolved. Germline CDR1 and CDR2: MNHNS and SASEGT. Trimming removed 3 bases from V and 3 bases from J, with 6 bases in between. The CDR3 contains 13 residues. CDR3 in DNA: TGTGCCAGCAGTGAGCGTCATGGAAACACCATATATTTT. Its translation is CASSERHGNTIYF.

The chain joins TRBV28 to TRBJ2-2; a possible D gene is TRBD1 (5 bases). The CDR3 loop spans 16 amino acids. Per the germline V gene, CDR1 is MDHEN and CDR2 is SYDVKM. Trimming took 5 bases from V and 0 from J, leaving 13 bases between them. This CDR3 is CASSPWGSANTGELFF. The CDR3 nucleotides are TGTGCCAGCAGTCCCTGGGGCTCGGCGAACACCGGGGAGCTGTTTTTT.

This chain uses TRBV9 with TRBJ2-7, with D tentatively TRBD2 (6 bases). Germline-derived CDR1 and CDR2 are SGDLS and YYNGEE. The V end was cut by 0 bases, the J end by 2 bases, with 12 bases between. This CDR3 spans 15 amino acids. The CDR3 DNA reads as TGTGCCAGCAGCGTAGGCGGGACGACTCCCTACGAGCAGTACTTC. Translated: CASSVGGTTPYEQYF.

This chain connects TRBV28 to TRBJ1-1; tentative D call: TRBD1 (5 bases). Germline lookup yields CDR1 MDHEN and CDR2 SYDVKM. There are 15 residues in the CDR3. Trimming pared 9 bases from V and 1 base from J, leaving 18 bases between. CDR3 DNA: TGTGCCAGTTTCCCAACAGGACACCCGAACACTGAAGCTTTCTTT. Amino acids: CASFPTGHPNTEAFF.

The chain joins TRBV28 to TRBJ1-5; D is possibly TRBD1 (5 bases). The germline V and J ends were trimmed by 6 bases and 3 bases, with 15 bases remaining between them. Germline V gene data show CDR1 as MDHEN and CDR2 as SYDVKM. The CDR3 has 15 residues. CDR3 sequence: CASSLGGAVNQPQHF. DNA of the CDR3: TGTGCCAGCAGCCTTGGAGGGGCAGTCAATCAGCCCCAGCATTTT.

This clone appeared a few times. The chain carries TRBV5-4 and TRBJ2-1, with 9 bases fitting TRBD2. From germline, CDR1 is SGHNT and CDR2 YYREEE (reference sequence). V was pared by 3 bases and J by 3 bases, with 13 bases of the junction left unmatched. This CDR3 spans 18 amino acids. For the CDR3, the DNA is TGTGCCAGCAGCTCCGTGGGGCCTCTAGCGGGGTTCTACAATGAGCAGTTCTTC. Encoded protein: CASSSVGPLAGFYNEQFF.

V usage is TRBV2 and J usage is TRBJ1-1; tentative D call: TRBD1 (5 bases). Trimming cost V 8 bases and J 3 bases, with 10 bases left between them. The CDR3 sequence is 12 residues long. Per the germline V gene, CDR1 is SNHLY and CDR2 is FYNNEI. The CDR3 region is CASRTLDTEAFF. DNA for the CDR3: TGTGCCAGCCGGACACTGGACACTGAAGCTTTCTTT. Complete variable domain (other parts from reference TRBV2 and TRBJ1-1): EPEVTQTPSHQVTQMGQEVILRCVPISNHLYFYWYRQILGQKVEFLVSFYNNEISEKSEIFDDQFSVERPDGSNFTLKIRSTKLEDSAMYFCASRTLDTEAFFGQGTRLTVV.

The genes are TRBV19 and TRBJ2-1; 16 bases match TRBD2. CDR3 length: 16 amino acids. Germline V gives CDR1 LNHDA, CDR2 SQIVND (reference sequence). The junction had 8 bases not matched to a gene; V was cut back by 7 bases and J by 8 bases. The CDR3 DNA follows: TGTGCCAGTACCTCCGGGACTAGCGGGAGGGCTTATGAGCAGTTCTTC. Residues: CASTSGTSGRAYEQFF.

This clone appeared a single time. J is TRBJ1-2 and V is TRBV6-2 or TRBV6-3; no reliable D call. The germline V gene has CDR1 MNHEY and CDR2 SVGEGT. CDR3 length: 14 residues. V was pared by 0 bases and J by 6 bases, with 11 bases between. Here the CDR3 reads CASSYSGRINGYTF. The CDR3 DNA follows: TGTGCCAGCAGTTACTCAGGGAGGATCAATGGCTACACCTTC.

V is TRBV24-1 and J is TRBJ1-5; D perhaps matches TRBD1 (6 bases). This CDR3 region has 14 residues. CDR1 is KGHDR, CDR2 SFDVKD, per germline. Trimming shortened V by 4 bases and J by 9 bases, and 15 bases separated the two germline ends. The CDR3 DNA follows: TGTGCCACCAGTGAGGACGGCCTCAGGGGGCCCCAGCATTTT. This encodes CATSEDGLRGPQHF.

The chain links TRBV7-2 to TRBJ2-1; possible D gene TRBD2, 5 bases. The CDR3 loop spans 15 amino acids. CDR1 and CDR2 (germline): SGHTA, FQGNSA. V shed 5 bases and J shed 3 bases, with 14 bases lying between them. CDR3 sequence: CASSAPLGVYNEQFF. In DNA, the CDR3 is TGTGCCAGCAGCGCGCCCCTCGGGGTCTACAATGAGCAGTTCTTC.

This clone was detected only a few times. This chain joins TRBV15 and TRBJ1-2; D is possibly TRBD1 (5 bases). Trimming left V 0 bases short and J 6 bases short, with 14 bases between. The CDR3 is 15 residues long. The V gene's germline CDR1 is LNHNV and CDR2 YYDKDF (reference sequence). The CDR3 reads CATSRDPRAGNGYTF. The CDR3 DNA sequence: TGTGCCACCAGCAGAGATCCTAGGGCAGGGAATGGCTACACCTTC.

The chain is built from TRBV14 and TRBJ2-7, with 9 positions matching TRBD2. The length of the CDR3 is 14 residues. Germline lookup yields CDR1 SGHDN and CDR2 FVKESK. V lost 4 bases to trimming and J lost 0 bases; unmatched junction nucleotides: 1. CDR3 in amino acids: CASSPSGISYEQYF. The DNA for the CDR3 is TGTGCCAGCAGCCCTAGCGGGATCTCCTACGAGCAGTACTTC.